This TCR beta chain was captured by sequencing in a study of blood T cells in healthy people across ages. This CDR3 comprises 13 residues. The V gene's germline CDR1 is MDHEN and CDR2 SYDVKM. It was with a sample-barcoded 5' primer and a J-beta primer mix that a second PCR of about 7 to 12 cycles was run. TCRdb re-called the 5' RACE reads with MiXCR, one entry per CDR3 protein. The profile covers just under 550,000 distinct CDR3 sequences, with around 24% appearing a single time and approximately 8.7% taken by the ten largest. This clonotype has only a few counts. The data were also submitted as part of a second study, on T cells of mothers and their children.

The source material was blood. This chain connects TRBV28 to TRBJ2-5; D is possibly TRBD2 (6 bases). The end of the DNA aligns better with TRBJ2-1, so the J call may be wrong. The sequence derives from a boy aged 5-17 years in good health. The CDR3: CASSFGGRNEQFF. The DNA of the CDR3 is TGTGCCAGCAGTTTCGGGGGTCGCAATGAGCAGTTCTTC.